This TCR beta chain is drawn from a study of blood T cell repertoires in COVID-19. Study details: The origin of the acute and convalescent COVID-19 samples was the United States, Italy and Spain. From T cells, B-cell-depleted T cells, or PBMCs came the material, which was cDNA or gDNA.

This CDR3 comprises 14 residues. Trimming removed 6 bases at V and 0 bases at J, with 8 bases between. CDR1 is SNHLY, CDR2 FYNNEI, per germline. In the original workflow: Estimated nucleated cell counts came from reference gene primer amplification. The assay was immunoSEQ multiplex PCR, and TCRdb's table has in-frame clones only and misses some. V, J and clone size reflect that table, while D and trimming were determined from the DNA. The sample consists of 65,000 to 70,000 clones, approximately 80% of them appearing once. The sample comprised peripheral blood. The clonotype was recovered from an elderly man with active COVID-19. The V call is TRBV2, the J call TRBJ1-4; D not resolved. This CDR3 reads CASRPKPTNEKLFF. The CDR3 nucleotides are TGTGCCAGCAGACCTAAACCAACTAATGAAAAACTGTTTTTT.